This T cell receptor (beta chain) was captured by sequencing in a study of T-cell reconstitution after alpha-beta-depleted transplantation in children (dated by TCRdb to about 2016). Some background on the complete study: Using TCR repertoire profiling, the study followed T-cell immune reconstitution in a quantitative way in children after TCRalphabeta/CD19-depleted allogeneic hematopoietic cell transplantation.

The library came from PCR. The sequencing machine was an Illumina HiSeq 2500. Molecular barcoding was employed in the preparation of TCR libraries, with unique molecular identifiers being used to normalize TCRbeta repertoire quantification. TCRdb took the public reads, trimmed them with fastp at Q25, ran MiXCR for clone calling and kept in-frame beta chains. CDR3 protein sequences are deduplicated, and each keeps its most common genes and DNA. Recorded for this sample are about 610,000 distinct CDR3 sequences; roughly a tenth of them occurred a single time. The ten largest clones take up 4% to 5% of the sample. Ten or more counts support this clonotype. The specificity of this receptor is unknown. Per-nucleotide qualities are absent, and no much larger clonotype sits a single base away. V drops 4 bases and J drops 0 bases, leaving 10 bases in between. From cysteine to phenylalanine, the CDR3 is 14 amino acids long. Of all the DNA, just the CDR3 is kept, 42 bases in frame from base 1. From a lookup of the germline V gene, CDR1 and CDR2 are SQVTM and ANQGSEA.

The TCR comes from a human donor who donated a stem cell graft to a child with acute myeloid leukemia. The source material was PBMCs from the stem cell graft donor, sampled from the stem cell graft. Recombination connected TRBV29-1 to TRBJ2-1; TRBD2 is a weak D gene call, 5 bases matching. At the DNA level, the sequence is TGCAGCGTTGTCCAGCGGAGCTCCTACAATGAGCAGTTCTTC. This sequence encodes CSVVQRSSYNEQFF.